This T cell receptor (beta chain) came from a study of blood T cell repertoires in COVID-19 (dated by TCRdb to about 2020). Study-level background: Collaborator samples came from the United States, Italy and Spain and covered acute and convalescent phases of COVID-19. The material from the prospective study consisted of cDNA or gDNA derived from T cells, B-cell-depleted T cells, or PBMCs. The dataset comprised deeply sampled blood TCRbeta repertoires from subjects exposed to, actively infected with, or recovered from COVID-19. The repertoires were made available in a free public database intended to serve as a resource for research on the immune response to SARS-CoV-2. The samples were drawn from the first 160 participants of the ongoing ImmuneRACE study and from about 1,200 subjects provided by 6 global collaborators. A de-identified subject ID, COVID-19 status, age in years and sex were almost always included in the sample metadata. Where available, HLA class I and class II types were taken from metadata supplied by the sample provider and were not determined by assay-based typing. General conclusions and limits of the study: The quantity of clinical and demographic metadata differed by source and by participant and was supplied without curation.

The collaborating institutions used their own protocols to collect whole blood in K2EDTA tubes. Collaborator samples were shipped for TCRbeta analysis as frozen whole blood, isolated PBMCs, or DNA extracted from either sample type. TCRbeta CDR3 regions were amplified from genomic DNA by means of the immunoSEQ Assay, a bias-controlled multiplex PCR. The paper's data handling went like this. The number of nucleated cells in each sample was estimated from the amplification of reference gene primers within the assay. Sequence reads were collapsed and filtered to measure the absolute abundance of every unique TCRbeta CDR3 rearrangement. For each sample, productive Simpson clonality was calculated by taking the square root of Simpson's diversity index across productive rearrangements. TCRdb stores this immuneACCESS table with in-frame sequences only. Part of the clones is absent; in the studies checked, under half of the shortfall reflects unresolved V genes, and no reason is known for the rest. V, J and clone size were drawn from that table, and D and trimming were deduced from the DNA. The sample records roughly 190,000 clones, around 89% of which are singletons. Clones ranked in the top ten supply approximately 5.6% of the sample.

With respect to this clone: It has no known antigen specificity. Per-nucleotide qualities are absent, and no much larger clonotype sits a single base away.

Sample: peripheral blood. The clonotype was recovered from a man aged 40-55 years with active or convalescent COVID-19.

At the DNA level, the sequence is TGTGCCAGCAGCGTAGTGGGCAGACTAGATGGCGAGCAGTTCTTC. It encodes CASSVVGRLDGEQFF. This sequence uses TRBV9 and TRBJ2-1; perhaps TRBD2 is the D gene, with 6 bases matching. According to the germline V gene, CDR1 reads SGDLS and CDR2 reads YYNGEE. Reading from cysteine to phenylalanine, the CDR3 counts 15 amino acids. Left in the record is the CDR3 DNA by itself, 45 bases read in frame from the first base. Between the V and J ends, shortened by 0 bases and 10 bases respectively, the junction contains 17 bases.